The sequence of this TCR beta chain was determined in a study of T cells in Graves' hyperthyroidism and ophthalmopathy. Study-wide points: Ophthalmopathy onset followed model prediction by a median about seven months. Also found in blood were most expanded thyroid clonotypes above 0.001.

Patients with uncontrolled infections, other autoimmune diseases, pregnancy or lactation were excluded. Amplification of TCR beta CDR3 regions was performed using RNA transcripts as template. First-round RT-PCR with HTBI primers amplified the TCR CDR3 region. Via MiXCR, TCRdb re-called the multiplex PCR reads, giving one row per CDR3 protein. The data show approximately 300,000 distinct CDR3 sequences, around a sixth seen once. Turning to this clonotype: Its target is unknown.

The V gene's germline CDR1 is SGHTA and CDR2 FQGNSA. V trimming: 4 bases; J trimming: 5 bases; junction bases outside the gene matches: 9. The CDR3 runs 16 residues. The TCR was taken from a man between 25 and 39 years old with Graves' hyperthyroidism. Input material: blood. V is TRBV7-2 and J is TRBJ2-5; 11 nucleotides agree with TRBD2. CDR3 sequence: CASSSPVAGGVETQYF. In DNA, the CDR3 is TGTGCCAGCAGCTCACCGGTAGCGGGAGGGGTGGAGACCCAGTACTTC.